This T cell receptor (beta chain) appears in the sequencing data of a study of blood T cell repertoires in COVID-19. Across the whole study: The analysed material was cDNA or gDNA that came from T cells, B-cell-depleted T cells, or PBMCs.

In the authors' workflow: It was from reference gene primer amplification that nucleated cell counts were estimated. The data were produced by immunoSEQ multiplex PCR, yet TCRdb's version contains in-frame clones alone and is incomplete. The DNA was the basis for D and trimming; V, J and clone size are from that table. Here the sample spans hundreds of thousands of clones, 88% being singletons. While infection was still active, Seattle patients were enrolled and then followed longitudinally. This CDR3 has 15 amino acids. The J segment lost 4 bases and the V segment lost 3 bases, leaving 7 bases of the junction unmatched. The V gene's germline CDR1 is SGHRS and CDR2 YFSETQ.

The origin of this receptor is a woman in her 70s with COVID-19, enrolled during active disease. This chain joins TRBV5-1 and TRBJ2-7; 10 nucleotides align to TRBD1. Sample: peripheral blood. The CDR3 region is CASSSGTGVLYEQYF. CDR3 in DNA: TGCGCCAGCAGCTCGGGGACAGGGGTATTGTACGAGCAGTACTTC.